This T cell receptor (beta chain) emerged from a study of blood T cells in healthy people across ages. The CDR3 consists of 17 residues. The J segment lost 2 bases and the V segment lost 1 base, leaving 5 bases of the junction unmatched. The germline CDR1 and CDR2 sequences are LGHNA and YSLEER. Combining a sample-barcoded 5' primer with a J-beta primer mix, a second PCR ran for about 7 to 11 cycles. TCRdb analysed the 5' RACE reads with MiXCR anew, one entry per CDR3 protein. The sample consists of roughly 700,000 distinct CDR3 sequences, about half of them appearing once. The sequence came from a woman aged 60 to 75 in good health. The chain recombines TRBV4-3 with TRBJ1-5, with 10 bases fitting TRBD1. Sequencing input: blood. CDR3 nucleotide sequence: TGCGCCAGCAGCCAAGCCTGGACAGGGGGAGGCAATCAGCCCCAGCATTTT. Its translation: CASSQAWTGGGNQPQHF.